The present entry profiles one TCR beta chain with its context. Sequencing was performed with immunoSEQ multiplex PCR; in TCRdb, only in-frame clones are kept and a portion is missing. The data hold about 72,000 clones, with roughly 92% observed a single time. V shed 0 bases, J shed 1 base, and the junction held 5 bases outside the gene matches. The CDR3 covers 16 residues. Germline CDR1 SGHTA, CDR2 FQGNSA. The record originates from a study of T cell changes during pregnancy in multiple sclerosis. Sequencing was performed on peripheral blood, taken in the first trimester of pregnancy. The V gene is TRBV7-2, the J gene TRBJ2-5, with 7 positions matching TRBD1. This TCR came from a female donor in good health, enrolled as a control in a pregnancy study. CDR3 amino acids: CASSLAINRGQETQYF. CDR3 nucleotide sequence: TGTGCCAGCAGCTTAGCGATCAACAGGGGCCAAGAGACCCAGTACTTC.